This T cell receptor beta chain was identified during a study of CD8 T cells in ankylosing spondylitis. General study findings and limits: Blood of patients with ankylosing spondylitis appeared to be characterized by a TCR beta motif of several highly homologous variants.

Molecular-barcoded quantitative 5'-RACE produced these TCR beta libraries. TCRdb used MiXCR to reprocess the 5' RACE reads, holding one entry per CDR3 protein. The sample includes approximately 540,000 distinct CDR3 sequences, 12% of them seen just once. The CDR3 covers 14 residues. V dropped 4 bases and J dropped 5 bases, with 14 bases sitting between them. This clonotype was seen only a few times. Its antigen is unidentified. The rearrangement uses TRBV12-3 or TRBV12-4 and TRBJ2-5, with D possibly being TRBD1 (6 bases). Sequences were obtained from blood, either unsorted or a sorted T cell fraction (not recorded which). This TCR came from a male donor with ankylosing spondylitis. As DNA, the CDR3 is TGTGCCAGCAGTTCACTCAGGGGCGCGGAGACCCAGTACTTC. This translates into CASSSLRGAETQYF.